One and the same sample provided the 24 T cell receptor beta chains below, sequenced in a study of shared clonotypes between healthy human individuals. Clones were read by immunoSEQ multiplex PCR, and TCRdb kept only the in-frame ones, dropping some. The table lists about 2.1 million clones, 93% of them singletons. CD8 cells regarded as naive lacked CD45RO, were positively chosen for CCR7, and omitted terminally differentiated effector memory CD45RA+ cells. The sequenced sample consisted of naive CD8+ T cells from PBMCs. Receptors were obtained from a man aged 18 to 29 in good health. Some clones in this sample may be carry-over from other donors' samples.

The chain carries TRBV19 and TRBJ2-1, with D possibly TRBD1 on 6 matching bases. V was cut by 9 bases and J by 5 bases, with 17 bases left in between. This CDR3 has 14 residues. Germline CDR1 and CDR2: LNHDA and SQIVND (reference sequence). The CDR3 region is CASHPQGLNNEQFF. The CDR3 region has the DNA TGTGCCAGCCACCCCCAGGGGCTGAACAATGAGCAGTTCTTC.

CDR3 residues: CASSVSGREPYEQYF. CDR3 nucleotides: TGTGCCAGCAGCGTTAGCGGGAGGGAACCCTACGAGCAGTACTTC. The chain joins TRBV9 to TRBJ2-7; TRBD2 agrees at 11 bases. Germline lookup yields CDR1 SGDLS and CDR2 YYNGEE. J gave up 2 bases and V 2 bases, and 3 bases lay outside the gene matches. The CDR3 runs to 15 residues.

This sequence joins TRBV5-1 and TRBJ1-2; 10 bases match TRBD1. The CDR3 is made up of 15 amino acids. From germline, CDR1 is SGHRS and CDR2 YFSETQ. The V and J ends lost 5 bases and 5 bases, in that order; junction bases with no gene match: 9. The CDR3 nucleotides read TGCGCCAGCAGGCCCTCCGGGACAGGGGTTTATGGCTACACCTTC. It translates to CASRPSGTGVYGYTF.

This chain connects TRBV4-1 to TRBJ2-7, with D maybe TRBD1 (6 bases). CDR3 length equals 14 residues. Per the germline V gene, CDR1 is MGHRA and CDR2 is YSYEKL. Trimming took 3 bases from V and 2 from J, leaving 11 bases between them. The CDR3 here is CASSQTGITYEQYF. The CDR3 DNA reads TGCGCCAGCAGCCAGACAGGAATCACCTACGAGCAGTACTTC.

The chain recombines TRBV5-6 with TRBJ2-1; D gene uncertain. Germline V gene data show CDR1 as SGHDT and CDR2 as YYEEEE. Trimming removed 1 base at V and 7 bases at J, with 18 bases between. The length of the CDR3 is 16 residues. The CDR3 DNA is TGTGCCAGCAGCTTGTGGGCGGAACGCCTAAGGAATGAGCAGTTCTTC. Protein: CASSLWAERLRNEQFF.

On this clone: Other DNA sequences from this sample encode an identical CDR3 as well. The V gene is TRBV11-2, the J gene TRBJ2-7; a weak D match, TRBD1 (5 bases). V shed 4 bases and J shed 2 bases, with 12 bases lying between them. Germline CDR1 reads SGHAT; CDR2 reads FQNNGV. CDR3 length: 14 amino acids. For the CDR3, the DNA is TGTGCCAGCAGCTCCCGTGAAGGGGCCTACGAGCAGTACTTC. Its translation: CASSSREGAYEQYF.

About this clone itself: At the DNA level, this CDR3 is encoded by other sequences in the same sample as well. The chain couples TRBV11-2 to TRBJ2-7; 7 nucleotides match TRBD2. The J segment lost 4 bases and the V segment lost 0 bases, leaving 6 bases of the junction unmatched. Looked up from germline, CDR1 is SGHAT and CDR2 is FQNNGV. The CDR3 has 15 amino acids. The CDR3 bases are TGTGCCAGCAGCTTAGATCGGGCTAGCGGATACGAGCAGTACTTC. It yields the protein CASSLDRASGYEQYF.

The chain has TRBV19 and TRBJ1-5; TRBD1 aligns across 9 bases. Trimming cost V 7 bases and J 3 bases; bases outside gene matches: 4. From germline, CDR1 is LNHDA and CDR2 SQIVND (reference sequence). The CDR3 has 14 amino acids. The CDR3 nucleotides read TGTGCCAGTACAGGACAGGGGATCAATCAGCCCCAGCATTTT. Translating gives CASTGQGINQPQHF.

Note on this clone: The sample contains more than one DNA sequence encoding this CDR3. The V call is TRBV30, the J call TRBJ2-6; TRBD2 is a possible D gene (5 bases). The germline V gene encodes CDR1 GTSNPN and CDR2 SVGIG (reference sequence). The germline V and J ends were trimmed by 1 base and 1 base, with 5 bases remaining between them. The CDR3 totals 14 residues. The CDR3 nucleotides are TGTGCCTGGAGTGGCGGGTCTGGGGCCAACGTCCTGACTTTC. This sequence encodes CAWSGGSGANVLTF.

A word on this clone: Other DNA sequences in this sample translate to the same CDR3. The J gene is TRBJ2-7, the V gene TRBV9; 10 nucleotides agree with TRBD1. J was trimmed by 1 base and V by 0 bases; bases with no gene match: 4. Germline CDR1 reads SGDLS; CDR2 reads YYNGEE. This CDR3 contains 16 residues. For the CDR3, the DNA is TGTGCCAGCAGCGTAGCTGGGGGACAGGGGTCCTACGAGCAGTACTTC. Protein product: CASSVAGGQGSYEQYF.

The V and J genes are TRBV7-8 and TRBJ1-2; D gene ambiguous. The CDR3 sequence is 15 residues long. Deletions cut 0 bases from V and 8 bases from J, with 16 bases between. Germline-derived CDR1 and CDR2 are SGHVS and FQNEAQ. The CDR3 spells CASSLALFTDSGYTF. Written as DNA, the CDR3 is TGTGCCAGCAGCTTAGCTTTATTCACAGACTCGGGCTACACCTTC.

This clone was counted between two and nine times. This chain connects TRBV7-9 to TRBJ1-4; D call uncertain. Trimming shortened V by 5 bases and J by 1 base, and 2 bases separated the two germline ends. CDR1 and CDR2 from the germline V gene are SEHNR and FQNEAQ (reference sequence). The length of the CDR3 is 12 residues. CDR3 in amino acids: CASSQTNEKLFF. Here the CDR3 DNA reads TGTGCCAGCAGCCAAACTAATGAAAAACTGTTTTTT.

V and J are TRBV5-1 and TRBJ2-1; TRBD1 is a possible D gene (5 bases). There are 12 residues in the CDR3. V dropped 2 bases and J dropped 8 bases, with 8 bases sitting between them. CDR1 SGHRS and CDR2 YFSETQ come from the germline V gene. DNA of the CDR3: TGCGCCAGCAGCTTAAGGGGTGATGAGCAGTTCTTC. Encoded protein: CASSLRGDEQFF.

J is TRBJ2-3 and V is TRBV27; D is unresolved. CDR1 MNHEY and CDR2 SMNVEV come from the germline V gene (reference sequence). The length of the CDR3 is 12 residues. The V gene lost 5 bases and the J gene lost 2 bases, with 5 bases spanning the gap. In DNA, the CDR3 is TGTGCCAGCAGTCCAGTCACAGATACGCAGTATTTT. Its translation: CASSPVTDTQYF.

This clone was detected only once. The rearrangement uses TRBV15 and TRBJ2-7, with a possible D match to TRBD2 (5 bases). The germline V and J ends were trimmed by 0 bases and 3 bases, with 18 bases remaining between them. Germline V CDR1 and CDR2: LNHNV, YYDKDF (reference sequence). The CDR3 consists of 17 residues. In nucleotides, the CDR3 is TGTGCCACCAGCAGAGAGCCCGGCCCCGCTGGACTCTACGAGCAGTACTTC. Its translation: CATSREPGPAGLYEQYF.

The chain carries TRBV28 and TRBJ1-5, with a tentative D call TRBD1 (5 bases). CDR3 length: 15 residues. The germline CDR1 and CDR2 sequences are MDHEN and SYDVKM. V lost 6 bases, J lost 4 bases, and 16 bases lay in between. CDR3 DNA: TGTGCCAGCAGGCCCCTCCGGGACCAGAATCAGCCCCAGCATTTT. This sequence encodes CASRPLRDQNQPQHF.

The chain has TRBV4-1 and TRBJ1-2; D might be TRBD1 (5 bases). The V gene lost 4 bases and the J gene lost 2 bases, with 17 bases spanning the gap. CDR3 length: 16 residues. Germline CDR1 reads MGHRA; CDR2 reads YSYEKL. CDR3 amino acids: CASSLTRDGLNYGYTF. The CDR3 nucleotides are TGCGCCAGCAGCCTGACCCGGGACGGACTAAACTATGGCTACACCTTC.

This clone came up once. The V gene is TRBV5-1, the J gene TRBJ2-1; tentative D call: TRBD1 (6 bases). There are 14 residues in the CDR3. Germline V gene lookup returns CDR1 SGHRS and CDR2 YFSETQ. V dropped 4 bases and J dropped 9 bases, with 17 bases sitting between them. As DNA, the CDR3 is TGCGCCAGCAGCCTGGGACCAGGGGTGCCTGAGCAGTTCTTC. Its translation is CASSLGPGVPEQFF.

This sequence joins TRBV7-3 and TRBJ1-6; D remains unclear. CDR3 size: 13 residues. The V gene's germline CDR1 is SGHTA and CDR2 FQGTGA. The germline V and J ends were trimmed by 2 bases and 9 bases, with 8 bases remaining between them. CDR3 nucleotide sequence: TGTGCCAGCAGCTTATTGATCACTTCACCCCTCCACTTT. This codes for CASSLLITSPLHF.

In the case of this clone: Other nucleotide sequences from this sample produce the same CDR3. The genes are TRBV9 and TRBJ2-7; 10 bases agree with TRBD1. This CDR3 comprises 14 residues. Germline V CDR1 and CDR2: SGDLS, YYNGEE. Trimming removed 3 bases from V and 3 bases from J; junction bases left unmatched: 3. CDR3 nucleotide sequence: TGTGCCAGCAGCGGGGGACAGGGGCACTACGAGCAGTACTTC. As protein: CASSGGQGHYEQYF.

V and J are TRBV7-2 and TRBJ2-7; 12 bases match TRBD2. Germline loops: CDR1 SGHTA, CDR2 FQGNSA. The CDR3 spans 16 residues. V gave up 5 bases and J gave up 2 bases; unmatched junction bases: 7. CDR3 protein: CASSEGLAGRTYEQYF. The CDR3 coding sequence is TGTGCCAGCAGCGAAGGACTAGCGGGGCGTACCTACGAGCAGTACTTC.

This clone was detected once. Other DNA sequences in the same sample also yield this CDR3. CDR3 region: CASSSNTEAFF. In DNA, the CDR3 is TGTGCCAGCAGTTCAAACACTGAAGCTTTCTTT. V is TRBV27 and J is TRBJ1-1, with D uncertain. V lost 4 bases, J lost 2 bases, and 2 bases lay in between. This CDR3 has 11 residues. Germline assignment: CDR1 MNHEY and CDR2 SMNVEV (reference sequence).

CDR3 DNA sequence: TGTGCCAGCAGCTCGGACCGCTACGAGCAGTACTTC. Translating gives CASSSDRYEQYF. The chain carries TRBV13 and TRBJ2-7; D call uncertain. The CDR3 totals 12 residues. Germline lookup yields CDR1 PRHDT and CDR2 FYEKMQ (reference sequence). The ends were cut back, 4 bases at V and 3 bases at J, with 7 bases in the middle.

In its sample, this clone was seen once. In DNA form, the CDR3 reads TGTGCCAGCCGCCCAACGGGGGATGATCGGGAGCTGTTTTTT. Translated: CASRPTGDDRELFF. The rearrangement joins TRBV18 to TRBJ2-2; possibly TRBD2 for D (6 bases). The V end was cut by 8 bases, the J end by 9 bases, with 19 bases between. CDR1 KGHSH and CDR2 LQKENI come from the germline V gene. The CDR3 is made up of 14 amino acids.